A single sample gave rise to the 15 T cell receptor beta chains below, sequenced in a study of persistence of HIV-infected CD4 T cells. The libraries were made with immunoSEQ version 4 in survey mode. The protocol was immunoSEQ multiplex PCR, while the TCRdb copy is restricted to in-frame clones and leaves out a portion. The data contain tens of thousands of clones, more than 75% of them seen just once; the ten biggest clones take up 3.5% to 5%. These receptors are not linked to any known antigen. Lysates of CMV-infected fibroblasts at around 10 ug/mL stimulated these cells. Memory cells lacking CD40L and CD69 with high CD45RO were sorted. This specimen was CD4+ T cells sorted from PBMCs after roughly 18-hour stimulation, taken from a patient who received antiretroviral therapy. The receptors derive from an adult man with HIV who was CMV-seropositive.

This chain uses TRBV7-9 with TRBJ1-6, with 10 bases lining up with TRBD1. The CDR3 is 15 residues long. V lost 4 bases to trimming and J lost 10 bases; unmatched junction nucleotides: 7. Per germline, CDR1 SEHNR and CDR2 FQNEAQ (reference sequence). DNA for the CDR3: TGTGCCAGCAGCTACTGGACAGGGGGTGGATCACCCCTCCACTTT. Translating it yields CASSYWTGGGSPLHF. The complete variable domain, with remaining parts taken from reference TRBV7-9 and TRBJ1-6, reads DTGVSQNPRHKITKRGQNVTFRCDPISEHNRLYWYRQTLGQGPEFLTYFQNEAQLEKSRLLSDRFSAERPKGSFSTLEIQRTEQGDSAMYLCASSYWTGGGSPLHFGNGTRLTVT.

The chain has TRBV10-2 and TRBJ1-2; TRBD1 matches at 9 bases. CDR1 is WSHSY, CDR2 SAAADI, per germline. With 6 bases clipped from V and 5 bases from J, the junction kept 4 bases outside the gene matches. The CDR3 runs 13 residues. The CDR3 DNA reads TGCGCCAGCAGCTCGGGACAGGGATATGGCTACACCTTC. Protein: CASSSGQGYGYTF.

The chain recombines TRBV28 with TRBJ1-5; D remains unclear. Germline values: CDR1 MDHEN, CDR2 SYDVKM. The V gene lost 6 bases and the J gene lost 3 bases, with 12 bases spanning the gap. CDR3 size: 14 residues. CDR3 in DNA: TGTGCCAGCAGGAACCCATACACCAATCAGCCCCAGCATTTT. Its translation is CASRNPYTNQPQHF.

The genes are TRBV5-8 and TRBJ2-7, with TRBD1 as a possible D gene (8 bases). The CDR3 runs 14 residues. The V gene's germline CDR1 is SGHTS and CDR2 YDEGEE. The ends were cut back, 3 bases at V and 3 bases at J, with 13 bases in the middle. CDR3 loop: CASSSNRGGYEQYF. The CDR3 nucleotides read TGTGCCAGCAGCTCGAACAGGGGGGGCTACGAGCAGTACTTC.

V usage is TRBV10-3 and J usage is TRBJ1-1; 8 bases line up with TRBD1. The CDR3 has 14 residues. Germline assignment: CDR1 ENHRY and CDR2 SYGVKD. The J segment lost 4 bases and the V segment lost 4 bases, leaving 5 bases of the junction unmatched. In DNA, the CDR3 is TGTGCCATCAGTGCACAGGGGGATGGCACTGAAGCTTTCTTT. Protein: CAISAQGDGTEAFF.

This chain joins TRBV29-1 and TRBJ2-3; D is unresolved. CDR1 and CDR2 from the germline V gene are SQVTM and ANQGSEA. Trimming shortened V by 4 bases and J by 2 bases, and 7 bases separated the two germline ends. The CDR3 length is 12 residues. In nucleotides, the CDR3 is TGCAGCGTTGCGGTCGTCACAGATACGCAGTATTTT. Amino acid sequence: CSVAVVTDTQYF.

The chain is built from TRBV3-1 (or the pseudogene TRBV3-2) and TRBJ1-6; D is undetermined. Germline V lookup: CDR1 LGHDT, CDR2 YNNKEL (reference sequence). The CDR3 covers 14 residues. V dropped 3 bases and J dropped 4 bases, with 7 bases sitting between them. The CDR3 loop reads CASSQKGYNSPLHF. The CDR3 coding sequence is TGTGCCAGCAGCCAGAAAGGATATAATTCACCCCTCCACTTT.

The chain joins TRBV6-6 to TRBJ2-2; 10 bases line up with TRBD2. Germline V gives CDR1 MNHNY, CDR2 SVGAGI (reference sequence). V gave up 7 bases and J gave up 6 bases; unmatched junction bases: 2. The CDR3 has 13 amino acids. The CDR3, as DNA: TGTGCCAGCATAGCGGGGGGTGCCGGGGAGCTGTTTTTT. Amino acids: CASIAGGAGELFF.

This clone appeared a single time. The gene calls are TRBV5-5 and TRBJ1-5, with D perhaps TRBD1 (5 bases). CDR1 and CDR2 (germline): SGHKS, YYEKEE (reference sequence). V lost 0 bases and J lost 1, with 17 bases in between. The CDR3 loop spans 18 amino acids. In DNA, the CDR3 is TGTGCCAGCAGCTTGGGTCCCCACGGGGGGTCAAGCAATCAGCCCCAGCATTTT. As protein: CASSLGPHGGSSNQPQHF.

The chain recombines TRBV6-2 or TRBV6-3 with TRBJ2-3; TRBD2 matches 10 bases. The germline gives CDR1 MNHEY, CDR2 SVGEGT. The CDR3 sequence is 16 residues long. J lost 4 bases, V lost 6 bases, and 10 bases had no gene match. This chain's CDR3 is CASSHQQRGGPDTQYF. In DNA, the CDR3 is TGTGCCAGCAGCCACCAGCAGCGGGGGGGACCAGATACGCAGTATTTT.

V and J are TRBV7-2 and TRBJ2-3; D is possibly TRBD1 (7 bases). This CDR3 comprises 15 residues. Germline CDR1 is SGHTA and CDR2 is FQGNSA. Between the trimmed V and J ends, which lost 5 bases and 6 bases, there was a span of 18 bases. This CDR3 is CASSPAQGGSDTQYF. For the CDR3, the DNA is TGTGCCAGCAGCCCGGCGCAGGGGGGCTCCGATACGCAGTATTTT.

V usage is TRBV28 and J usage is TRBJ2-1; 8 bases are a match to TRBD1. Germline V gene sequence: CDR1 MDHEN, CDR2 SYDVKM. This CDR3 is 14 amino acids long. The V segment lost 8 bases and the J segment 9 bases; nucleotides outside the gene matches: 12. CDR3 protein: CASRTGQVLSEQFF. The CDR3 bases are TGTGCCAGCCGGACGGGACAGGTTCTTAGTGAGCAGTTCTTC.

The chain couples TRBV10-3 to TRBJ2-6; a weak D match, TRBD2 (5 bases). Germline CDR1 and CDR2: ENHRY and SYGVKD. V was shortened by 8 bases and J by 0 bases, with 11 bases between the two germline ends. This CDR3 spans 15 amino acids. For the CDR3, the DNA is TGTGCCATCGGAGGCAGTAACTCTGGGGCCAACGTCCTGACTTTC. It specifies CAIGGSNSGANVLTF.

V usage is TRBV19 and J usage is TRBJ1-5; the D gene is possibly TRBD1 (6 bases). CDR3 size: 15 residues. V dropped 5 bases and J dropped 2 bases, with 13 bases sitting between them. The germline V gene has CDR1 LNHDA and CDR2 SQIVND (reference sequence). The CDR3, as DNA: TGTGCCAGTAGTCCCAGGGGATGGGGCAATCAGCCCCAGCATTTT. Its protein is CASSPRGWGNQPQHF.

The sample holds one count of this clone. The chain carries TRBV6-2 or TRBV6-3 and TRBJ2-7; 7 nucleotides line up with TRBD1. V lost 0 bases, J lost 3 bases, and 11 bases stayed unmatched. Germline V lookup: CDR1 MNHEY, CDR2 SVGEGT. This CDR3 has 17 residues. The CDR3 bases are TGTGCCAGCAGTTACTCGCCCGACAGGGCCTCTAACTACGAGCAGTACTTC. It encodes CASSYSPDRASNYEQYF.